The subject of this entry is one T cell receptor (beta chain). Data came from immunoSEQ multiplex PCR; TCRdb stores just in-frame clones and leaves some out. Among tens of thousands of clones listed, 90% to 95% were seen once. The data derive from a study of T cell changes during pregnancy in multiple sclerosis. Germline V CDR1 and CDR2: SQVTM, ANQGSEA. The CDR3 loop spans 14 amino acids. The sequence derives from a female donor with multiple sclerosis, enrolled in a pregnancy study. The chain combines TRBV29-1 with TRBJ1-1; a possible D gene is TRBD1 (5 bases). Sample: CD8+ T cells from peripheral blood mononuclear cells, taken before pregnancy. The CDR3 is CSDIPTAKNTEAFF. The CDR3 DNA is TGCAGTGATATCCCGACAGCGAAGAACACTGAAGCTTTCTTT.